The T cell receptor beta chain under discussion was sequenced for a study of vaccination effects on CD4 cells after COVID-19. Overall study findings and caveats: The study dataset contains few convalescent patients and includes no early post-infection timepoints.

Expansion of antigen-specific CD4+ T cells with viral peptide pools was carried out by the ViraFEST assay before sequencing. Once cultured for roughly nine days, the cells underwent separation to obtain CD4+ T cells. Previously uninfected by SARS-CoV-2, the vaccine recipients also showed negative nucleocapsid antibodies. Points on this clone: The antigen is not known.

Germline CDR1 reads SGHVS; CDR2 reads FNYEAQ. There are 17 residues in the CDR3. Trimming removed 4 bases from V and 5 bases from J; junction bases left unmatched: 13. This table comes from immunoSEQ multiplex PCR, and its TCRdb copy is limited to in-frame clones, with some not included. The top ten hold about 11% of the sample, which has 78,000 or so clones, about 79% seen once. The receptor was isolated from a human donor who received a COVID-19 vaccine. The genes are TRBV7-6 and TRBJ2-3, with TRBD1 identical over 9 bases. This specimen consisted of CD4+ T cells from PBMCs cultured with SARS-CoV-2 spike peptides, obtained before COVID-19 vaccination. CDR3 DNA: TGTGCCAGCAGCTCCATCCAGGGACAGGGCGTGAAAGATACGCAGTATTTT. Amino acid sequence: CASSSIQGQGVKDTQYF.